The 9 T cell receptor beta chains below come from one sample, sequenced in a study of T cell repertoires in cytomegalovirus infection (dated by TCRdb to between 2017 and 2020). In the paper's terms, the treatment or condition label means: in vitro stimulation with specific CMV peptide epitopes to enrich CMV-specific T cells. Sequencing took place on an Illumina HiSeq 1500. TCRdb applied fastp at Q25 and MiXCR to the public reads, then kept only in-frame beta chains. Rows with a matching CDR3 protein are joined into one entry that keeps the most common DNA and genes. The sample data list tens of thousands of distinct CDR3 sequences, and about a fifth of these were observed just once. The ten largest clones add up to roughly 89% of the sample. Antigens for these TCRs are unknown. This material consisted of CD8+ T cells from cultured PBMCs, taken from culture after CMV antigen stimulation. The receptors stem from a human donor in good health (CMV status not recorded). Some clones in this sample may be carry-over from other donors' samples.

This clonotype appeared a few times. The CDR3 DNA sequence: TGTGCCAGCAGTCTGGACAGGGGAGATCAGCCCCAGCATTTT. Translating gives CASSLDRGDQPQHF. This chain connects TRBV6-5 to TRBJ1-5, with 9 bases fitting TRBD1. V lost 5 bases to trimming and J lost 5 bases; unmatched junction nucleotides: 4. The CDR3 covers 14 residues. CDR1 is MNHEY, CDR2 SVGAGI, per germline.

This clonotype was seen only a few times. The chain links TRBV27 to TRBJ1-2; the match to TRBD1 covers 7 bases. The CDR3 is 16 residues long. Germline V gene lookup returns CDR1 MNHEY and CDR2 SMNVEV (reference sequence). Trimming took 5 bases from V and 1 from J; bases not matched to a gene: 10. CDR3 residues: CASSLTKTGINYGYTF. The CDR3 bases are TGTGCCAGCAGTCTCACTAAGACAGGGATTAACTATGGCTACACCTTC.

This clonotype showed up many times. The rearrangement uses TRBV7-2 and TRBJ2-1; possible D gene TRBD2, 5 bases. CDR1 is SGHTA and CDR2 is FQGNSA in the germline V gene. V was clipped by 5 bases and J by 5 bases, with 7 bases between them. The CDR3 is 12 amino acids. CDR3 residues: CASSRSDNEQFF. CDR3 nucleotides: TGTGCCAGCAGCCGTAGCGACAATGAGCAGTTCTTC.

This sequence joins TRBV6-1 and TRBJ2-7; D is possibly TRBD2 (6 bases). The CDR3 extends over 15 amino acids. Per germline, CDR1 MNHNS and CDR2 SASEGT. V was trimmed by 3 bases and J by 1 base, leaving 13 bases between them. CDR3 loop: CASSEYRDSSYEQYF. In DNA, the CDR3 is TGTGCCAGCAGTGAGTACCGGGACTCGTCCTACGAGCAGTACTTC.

This clonotype has a handful of counts. The rearrangement uses TRBV7-9 and TRBJ2-7; TRBD2 aligns across 7 bases. This CDR3 has 15 amino acids. V dropped 2 bases and J dropped 2; count of bases not matched to a gene: 6. Germline V lookup: CDR1 SEHNR, CDR2 FQNEAQ (reference sequence). The CDR3 DNA sequence: TGTGCCAGCAGCTTAAGCCTAGCGGAAGCCTACGAGCAGTACTTC. Protein sequence: CASSLSLAEAYEQYF.

In its sample, this clonotype was seen a few times. The chain couples TRBV7-2 to TRBJ2-1; D possibly corresponds to TRBD1 (6 bases). V dropped 0 bases and J dropped 4 bases, with 13 bases sitting between them. The CDR3 has 16 residues. Germline V CDR1 and CDR2: SGHTA, FQGNSA. The CDR3: CASSLARPDRYNEQFF. For the CDR3, the DNA is TGTGCCAGCAGCTTAGCGCGGCCGGACAGATACAATGAGCAGTTCTTC.

This clonotype was recorded at least ten times. Here the CDR3 DNA reads TGTGCCAGCAGCTTAGTTTTGGCGGGCGAGCAGTACTTC. This gives the protein CASSLVLAGEQYF. The V and J genes are TRBV7-2 and TRBJ2-7; a weak D match, TRBD2 (5 bases). Germline lookup yields CDR1 SGHTA and CDR2 FQGNSA. Trimming took off 1 base at V and 6 bases at J, with 10 bases between the two ends. The CDR3 loop spans 13 amino acids.

This clonotype was found many times. The chain employs TRBV27 and TRBJ1-4, with 7 bases that match TRBD1. Germline V gene data show CDR1 as MNHEY and CDR2 as SMNVEV (reference sequence). The length of the CDR3 is 13 residues. Trimming removed 6 bases from V and 6 bases from J; junction bases left unmatched: 4. The CDR3 DNA is TGTGCCAGCAGGTGGCAGGGGGATGAAAAACTGTTTTTT. Translation gives CASRWQGDEKLFF.

The rearrangement uses TRBV27 and TRBJ1-1; D not resolved. The CDR3 extends over 14 amino acids. Trimming pared 1 base from V and 1 base from J, leaving 7 bases between. The germline V gene has CDR1 MNHEY and CDR2 SMNVEV (reference sequence). CDR3 DNA sequence: TGTGCCAGCAGTTTATTTTGGGGGAACACTGAAGCTTTCTTT. As protein: CASSLFWGNTEAFF.